This passage covers 29 T cell receptor beta chains from one sample sequenced in a study of T cells in Graves' hyperthyroidism and ophthalmopathy. TCR beta CDR3 sequences were amplified from RNA transcripts. TCR CDR3 underwent first-round RT-PCR with the HTBI primer set. TCRdb reprocessed the multiplex PCR reads with MiXCR, giving one entry per CDR3 protein. The sample holds more than 300,000 distinct CDR3 sequences, 15% to 20% seen once. The sample was blood. All receptors come from a woman aged 25 to 45 with Graves' hyperthyroidism that later progressed to Graves' ophthalmopathy.

This clonotype has a count of ten or more. V and J are TRBV5-1 and TRBJ1-1; 7 bases map to TRBD1. V shed 3 bases, J shed 3 bases, and the junction held 8 bases outside the gene matches. CDR1 SGHRS and CDR2 YFSETQ come from the germline V gene. The CDR3 has 15 amino acids. CDR3 residues: CASSWQTGWDTEAFF. For the CDR3, the DNA is TGCGCCAGCAGCTGGCAGACAGGGTGGGACACTGAAGCTTTCTTT.

This rearrangement joins TRBV27 to TRBJ2-3; D gene unclear. The V gene lost 6 bases and the J gene lost 6 bases, with 10 bases spanning the gap. Germline values: CDR1 MNHEY, CDR2 SMNVEV (reference sequence). The CDR3 length is 12 residues. This CDR3 reads CASRPSSDTQYF. The CDR3 bases are TGTGCCAGCAGGCCGAGTTCCGATACGCAGTATTTT.

This clonotype was counted many times. Here the CDR3 reads CASRSEKSTNEKLFF. As DNA, the CDR3 is TGTGCCAGCAGAAGTGAGAAGTCAACTAATGAAAAACTGTTTTTT. The chain carries TRBV2 and TRBJ1-4; D is ambiguous. V gave up 6 bases and J gave up 0 bases, with 11 bases separating them. CDR1 and CDR2 from the germline V gene are SNHLY and FYNNEI. The CDR3 consists of 15 residues.

The rearrangement links TRBV5-1 to TRBJ1-4; 7 bases match TRBD1. Trimming cost V 4 bases and J 0 bases; bases outside gene matches: 3. CDR1 is SGHRS and CDR2 is YFSETQ in the germline V gene. The CDR3 has 15 residues. In nucleotides, the CDR3 is TGCGCCAGCAGCCCGACAGGGTCAACTAATGAAAAACTGTTTTTT. It specifies CASSPTGSTNEKLFF.

This clonotype occurred a few times. The V and J genes are TRBV4-1 and TRBJ1-5; no definite D call. The length of the CDR3 is 15 residues. V was clipped by 4 bases and J by 3 bases, with 13 bases between them. Per germline, CDR1 MGHRA and CDR2 YSYEKL. For the CDR3, the DNA is TGCGCCAGCAGCCTACAACCGGGGATCAATCAGCCCCAGCATTTT. This gives the protein CASSLQPGINQPQHF.

This clonotype was observed at least ten times. The chain carries TRBV19 and TRBJ1-1; TRBD1 matches 7 bases. The CDR3 length is 15 residues. With V trimmed by 5 bases and J by 1 base, 7 bases remained unmatched. The germline gives CDR1 LNHDA, CDR2 SQIVND (reference sequence). CDR3 sequence (DNA): TGTGCCAGTAGTTCGTTTAGGACAGGGAACACTGAAGCTTTCTTT. Residues: CASSSFRTGNTEAFF.

The table lists this clonotype with many counts. This chain joins TRBV6-5 and TRBJ2-3; D not resolved. Germline V gene sequence: CDR1 MNHEY, CDR2 SVGAGI. V dropped 5 bases and J dropped 6 bases, with 15 bases sitting between them. This CDR3 spans 14 amino acids. CDR3 DNA: TGTGCCAGCAGTCGTAGTACGAGCTCCGATACGCAGTATTTT. As protein: CASSRSTSSDTQYF.

The rearrangement uses TRBV7-3 and TRBJ2-1; TRBD2 might be the D (6 bases). V lost 2 bases and J lost 4, with 15 bases in between. This CDR3 spans 16 amino acids. CDR1 is SGHTA, CDR2 FQGTGA, per germline. The chain's CDR3 is CASSLGGLRGYNEQFF. In nucleotides, the CDR3 is TGTGCCAGCAGCTTAGGGGGACTCCGTGGGTACAATGAGCAGTTCTTC.

About this clonotype itself: One junction end disagrees with the germline gene, perhaps due to a read error. The CDR3 DNA is TGCGCCAGCAGCCCCCGATGGAGACAAGACACCCAGTACTTC. It encodes CASSPRWRQDTQYF. The V and J genes are TRBV5-1 and TRBJ2-5; D gene ambiguous. This CDR3 has 14 amino acids. CDR1 SGHRS and CDR2 YFSETQ come from the germline V gene. Full variable domain (missing parts from reference TRBV5-1 and TRBJ2-5): KAGVTQTPRYLIKTRGQQVTLSCSPISGHRSVSWYQQTPGQGLQFLFEYFSETQRNKGNFPGRFSGRQFSNSRSEMNVSTLELGDSALYLCASSPRWRQDTQYFGPGTRLLVL.

This clonotype was recorded at least ten times. This chain uses TRBV20-1 with TRBJ1-2, with unresolved D. The germline V and J ends were trimmed by 7 bases and 2 bases, with 17 bases remaining between them. The germline CDR1 and CDR2 sequences are DFQATT and SNEGSKA (reference sequence). CDR3 size: 14 residues. The CDR3 spells CSVKSPGSNYGYTF. In DNA form, the CDR3 reads TGCAGTGTCAAGTCCCCCGGGTCCAACTATGGCTACACCTTC.

V is TRBV11-2 and J is TRBJ2-6, with D uncertain. Germline V gene data show CDR1 as SGHAT and CDR2 as FQNNGV. V was trimmed by 3 bases and J by 1 base, leaving 7 bases between them. CDR3 length: 15 amino acids. The CDR3 region has the DNA TGTGCCAGCAGCTTTGAGCGATCTGGGGCCAACGTCCTGACTTTC. Protein product: CASSFERSGANVLTF.

This clonotype was seen at least ten times. CDR3 DNA: TGTGCCAGCAGTTTAGCCAGCGGGGGGTGGACAGATACGCAGTATTTT. Translating gives CASSLASGGWTDTQYF. The chain employs TRBV28 and TRBJ2-3; 9 bases are a match to TRBD2. Germline V gives CDR1 MDHEN, CDR2 SYDVKM. J lost 3 bases, V lost 2 bases, and 6 bases had no gene match. The CDR3 runs 16 residues.

This clonotype was observed a handful of times. The chain links TRBV25-1 to TRBJ1-1; 10 bases are shared with TRBD1. The CDR3 is 14 residues long. V lost 1 base and J lost 10; bases outside the gene matches: 6. The germline gives CDR1 MGHDK, CDR2 SYGVNS. This CDR3 is CASSESGTGARAFF. Here the CDR3 DNA reads TGTGCCAGCAGTGAATCCGGGACAGGGGCGAGAGCTTTCTTT.

V usage is TRBV6-1 and J usage is TRBJ1-1; TRBD1 matches at 7 bases. Germline V gene sequence: CDR1 MNHNS, CDR2 SASEGT. The V segment lost 1 base and the J segment 1 base; nucleotides outside the gene matches: 15. The CDR3 consists of 19 residues. This chain's CDR3 is CASSEDVLGGGFPNTEAFF. The CDR3 nucleotides are TGTGCCAGCAGTGAAGACGTTTTAGGGGGCGGTTTTCCGAACACTGAAGCTTTCTTT.

V and J are TRBV5-8 and TRBJ2-7; unclear D gene. This CDR3 has 13 residues. The V gene lost 7 bases and the J gene lost 2 bases, with 13 bases spanning the gap. CDR1 and CDR2 from the germline V gene are SGHTS and YDEGEE. The CDR3 protein is CASELGQTYEQYF. DNA for the CDR3: TGTGCCAGCGAGCTAGGCCAAACCTACGAGCAGTACTTC. The full variable domain, in which reference TRBV5-8 and TRBJ2-7 provide the parts outside the CDR3, is EAGVTQSPTHLIKTRGQQATLRCSPISGHTSVYWYQQALGLGLQFLLWYDEGEERNRGNFPPRFSGRQFPNYSSELNVNALELEDSALYLCASELGQTYEQYFGPGTRLTVT.

This chain links TRBV7-2 with TRBJ2-7, with D tentatively TRBD1 or TRBD2 (6 bases each). This CDR3 has 18 amino acids. Trimming removed 1 base from V and 2 bases from J, with 21 bases in between. CDR1 is SGHTA, CDR2 FQGNSA, per germline. CDR3: CASSLDIRRGEETYEQYF. Here the CDR3 DNA reads TGTGCCAGCAGCTTAGATATCCGAAGGGGGGAGGAAACCTACGAGCAGTACTTC.

The chain employs TRBV28 and TRBJ1-1; 9 nucleotides match TRBD1. Trimming took 1 base from V and 3 from J; bases not matched to a gene: 6. The CDR3 has 16 residues. The germline V gene encodes CDR1 MDHEN and CDR2 SYDVKM. The CDR3 loop is CASSLLPGQGHTEAFF. The CDR3 nucleotides read TGTGCCAGCAGTTTATTACCGGGACAGGGTCACACTGAAGCTTTCTTT.

This clonotype has a count of ten or more. The chain employs TRBV28 and TRBJ1-1, with D possibly being TRBD1 (5 bases). V lost 4 bases, J lost 11 bases, and 20 bases lay in between. Germline lookup yields CDR1 MDHEN and CDR2 SYDVKM. The CDR3 contains 14 residues. CDR3 sequence reads: CASSYTRELTWAFF. In nucleotides, the CDR3 is TGTGCCAGCAGTTATACCAGGGAGTTGACTTGGGCTTTCTTT.

This clonotype was recorded many times. V gene TRBV11-3 combines with J gene TRBJ1-1; unclear D gene. This CDR3 contains 14 residues. The germline V and J ends were trimmed by 5 bases and 4 bases, with 14 bases remaining between them. Looked up from germline, CDR1 is SGHNT and CDR2 is YENEEA. The CDR3 loop reads CASSEGPLGTEAFF. CDR3 sequence (DNA): TGTGCCAGCAGCGAAGGACCCCTGGGCACTGAAGCTTTCTTT.

CDR3 DNA sequence: TGTGCCTGGAGTGTACCCCGAGGAGGTTGGACGGGTTCACCCCTCCACTTT. Residues: CAWSVPRGGWTGSPLHF. J is TRBJ1-6 and V is TRBV30; no clear D gene. V was trimmed by 0 bases and J by 9 bases, leaving 21 bases between them. CDR3 length: 17 amino acids. The V gene's germline CDR1 is GTSNPN and CDR2 SVGIG (reference sequence).

The genes are TRBV9 and TRBJ2-1; tentatively, D is TRBD2 (6 bases). V shed 4 bases and J shed 7 bases, with 18 bases lying between them. This CDR3 contains 15 residues. Per the germline V gene, CDR1 is SGDLS and CDR2 is YYNGEE. The CDR3 loop reads CASSNTGTRRNEQFF. The CDR3 bases are TGTGCCAGCAGCAACACCGGGACTCGGAGAAATGAGCAGTTCTTC.

The table lists this clonotype with many counts. This rearrangement joins TRBV12-3 or TRBV12-4 to TRBJ2-7, with TRBD1 as a possible D gene (6 bases). This CDR3 region has 14 residues. V shed 5 bases and J shed 3 bases, with 14 bases lying between them. CDR3 in amino acids: CASSASDRSYEQYF. Here the CDR3 DNA reads TGTGCCAGCAGTGCATCGGACAGAAGCTACGAGCAGTACTTC.

This clonotype has at least ten counts. The chain couples TRBV6-2 or TRBV6-3 to TRBJ2-1; 7 nucleotides line up with TRBD2. Germline CDR1 is MNHEY and CDR2 is SVGEGT. The CDR3 sequence is 21 residues long. J was trimmed by 0 bases and V by 5 bases; bases with no gene match: 22. The CDR3 spells CASSPTALGRLALSSYNEQFF. CDR3 coding DNA: TGTGCCAGCAGTCCCACCGCACTCGGTAGACTAGCCCTAAGCTCCTACAATGAGCAGTTCTTC.

The J gene is TRBJ2-7, the V gene TRBV20-1, with TRBD2 matching over 13 bases. Germline V gene sequence: CDR1 DFQATT, CDR2 SNEGSKA (reference sequence). The CDR3 contains 15 residues. Trimming at V came to 1 base and at J to 6 bases, leaving 6 bases not matched to a gene. The CDR3 reads CSARGGTSGNSEQYF. CDR3 in DNA: TGCAGTGCTAGAGGGGGGACTAGCGGGAATAGCGAGCAGTACTTC.

This clonotype was seen at least ten times. The V call is TRBV28, the J call TRBJ2-1; D remains ambiguous. V was clipped by 3 bases and J by 8 bases, with 5 bases between them. The length of the CDR3 is 11 residues. CDR1 is MDHEN and CDR2 is SYDVKM in the germline V gene. This CDR3 reads CASSFLYEQFF. For the CDR3, the DNA is TGTGCCAGCAGTTTTCTCTATGAGCAGTTCTTC.

The rearrangement links TRBV20-1 to TRBJ2-7; D ambiguous. Germline V gene sequence: CDR1 DFQATT, CDR2 SNEGSKA (reference sequence). CDR3 length: 15 amino acids. The V end lost 0 bases, the J end lost 7 bases, and 19 bases lay between the germline ends. CDR3 loop: CSARDPWTALGEQYF. In DNA, the CDR3 is TGCAGTGCTAGAGACCCTTGGACGGCCTTGGGGGAGCAGTACTTC.

This clonotype was seen a single time. The chain is built from TRBV29-1 and TRBJ1-2; D unresolved. Germline V CDR1 and CDR2: SQVTM, ANQGSEA. V dropped 7 bases and J dropped 3 bases, with 12 bases sitting between them. The CDR3 extends over 12 amino acids. CDR3 nucleotides: TGCAGCGGCGCGAACGAGGACTATGGCTACACCTTC. This encodes CSGANEDYGYTF.

This CDR3 reads CASSQVLDRGYGNTIYF. The CDR3 nucleotides are TGTGCCAGCAGCCAAGTTCTGGACAGGGGTTATGGAAACACCATATATTTT. This chain joins TRBV4-2 and TRBJ1-3; 9 nucleotides match TRBD1. Per the germline V gene, CDR1 is LGHNA and CDR2 is YNFKEQ. This CDR3 has 17 amino acids. J lost 3 bases, V lost 1 base, and 7 bases had no gene match.

The sample holds many counts of this clonotype. The rearrangement joins TRBV18 to TRBJ2-7; TRBD2 is a possible D gene (5 bases). Germline V CDR1 and CDR2: KGHSH, LQKENI. This CDR3 spans 13 amino acids. Trimming removed 5 bases at V and 3 bases at J, with 11 bases between. CDR3 bases: TGTGCCAGCTCAGCCGAGAGGGACTACGAGCAGTACTTC. This gives the protein CASSAERDYEQYF.